This T cell receptor (beta chain) was sequenced in a study of T cell repertoires in cytomegalovirus infection. Note on this clonotype: Its antigen is as yet unknown.

TCRdb ran MiXCR on the reads and lists one entry per CDR3 protein. The sample yields 150,000 to 200,000 distinct CDR3 sequences, about a tenth seen once. The CDR3 totals 16 residues. With 2 bases removed from V and 0 bases from J, the gap between germline ends came to 11 bases. Per germline, CDR1 KGHSH and CDR2 LQKENI. Notes on the study in general: CMV-specific TCR beta clonotypes restricted by HLA-C were the ones dominating the ex vivo response.

Source material: PBMCs. The source of this sequence is a human donor in good health (CMV status not recorded). Some clones in this sample may be carry-over from other donors' samples. The V call is TRBV18, the J call TRBJ2-1; D is uncertain. This CDR3 reads CASSPVQPSSYNEQFF. The CDR3 region has the DNA TGTGCCAGCTCACCAGTGCAGCCGAGCTCCTACAATGAGCAGTTCTTC.